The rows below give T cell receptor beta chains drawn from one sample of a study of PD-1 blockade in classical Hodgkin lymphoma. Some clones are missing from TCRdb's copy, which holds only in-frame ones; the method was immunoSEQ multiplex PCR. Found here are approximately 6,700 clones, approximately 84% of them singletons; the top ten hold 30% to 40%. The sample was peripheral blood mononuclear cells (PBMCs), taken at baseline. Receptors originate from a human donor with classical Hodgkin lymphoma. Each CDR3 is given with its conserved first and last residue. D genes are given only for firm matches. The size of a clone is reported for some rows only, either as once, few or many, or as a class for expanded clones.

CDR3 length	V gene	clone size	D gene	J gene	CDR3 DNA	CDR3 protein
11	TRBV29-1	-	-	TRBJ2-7	TGCAGCGTGGCGGACAGCTACGAGCAGTACTTC	CSVADSYEQYF
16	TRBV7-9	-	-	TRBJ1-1	TGTGCCAGCAGCTTCACCGGGACTGGGATGAACACTGAAGCTTTCTTT	CASSFTGTGMNTEAFF
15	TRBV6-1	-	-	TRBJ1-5	TGTGCCAGCAGTGCCCGGACAGATAGCAATCAGCCCCAGCATTTT	CASSARTDSNQPQHF
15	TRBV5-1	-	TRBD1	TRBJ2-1	TGCGCCAGCAGTCCCGGGACAGGGGGCTACAATGAGCAGTTCTTC	CASSPGTGGYNEQFF
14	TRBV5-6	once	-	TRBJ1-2	TGTGCCAGCAGAATCCGGCAGGGTAACTATGGCTACACCTTC	CASRIRQGNYGYTF
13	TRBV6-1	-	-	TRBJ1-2	TGTGCCAGCAGTGAAGGGGGGTTCAGTGGCTACACCTTC	CASSEGGFSGYTF
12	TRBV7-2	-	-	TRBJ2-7	TGTGCCAGCAGCTTTGGGACGGGGGAGCAGTACTTC	CASSFGTGEQYF
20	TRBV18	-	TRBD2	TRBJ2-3	TGTGCCAGCTCACCCCCTGGACTAGCGGGAGGGCCTTTCAGCACAGATACGCAGTATTTT	CASSPPGLAGGPFSTDTQYF
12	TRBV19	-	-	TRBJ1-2	TGTGCCAGTAGCCCCTCATTTTCTGGCTACACCTTC	CASSPSFSGYTF
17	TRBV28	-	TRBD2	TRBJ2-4	TGTGCCAGCAGTTTATGGGGGCGGGAGGACAGCAGTCTCATTCAGTACTTC	CASSLWGREDSSLIQYF
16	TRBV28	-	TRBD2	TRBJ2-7	TGTGCCAGCAGTCCCCAACTAGCGGGTCTCTCCTACGAGCAGTACTTC	CASSPQLAGLSYEQYF
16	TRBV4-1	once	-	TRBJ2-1	TGCGCCAGCAGCCAAGAGGACCTTTTTATCTACAATGAGCAGTTCTTC	CASSQEDLFIYNEQFF